Shown below are 25 T cell receptor beta chains from a single sample sequenced in a study of T cell repertoires in cytomegalovirus infection. TCRdb used MiXCR to reprocess the reads, holding one entry per CDR3 protein. The repertoire includes about 920,000 distinct CDR3 sequences, 25% to 40% of them detected once, and roughly 13% sits in the top ten. Their antigens are not known. Material: cultured CD8+ T cells from PBMCs, obtained from culture after CMV antigen stimulation. These receptors were taken from a human donor in good health (CMV status not recorded). Some clones in this sample may be carry-over from other donors' samples.

This clonotype was detected a few times. The chain combines TRBV27 with TRBJ1-4; TRBD1 matches 9 bases. V was pared by 2 bases and J by 7 bases, with 8 bases of the junction left unmatched. From germline, CDR1 is MNHEY and CDR2 SMNVEV (reference sequence). The CDR3 sequence is 16 residues long. This chain's CDR3 is CASSLRSRDRVEKLFF. As DNA, the CDR3 is TGTGCCAGCAGTTTAAGATCGCGGGACAGGGTTGAAAAACTGTTTTTT.

In its sample, this clonotype was seen a few times. This chain joins TRBV5-4 and TRBJ2-3; 7 bases agree with TRBD2. V gave up 0 bases and J gave up 4 bases; unmatched junction bases: 5. CDR1 and CDR2 (germline): SGHNT, YYREEE (reference sequence). The CDR3 is 15 amino acids. CDR3: CASSLEGRDADTQYF. DNA of the CDR3: TGTGCCAGCAGCTTGGAGGGGAGGGATGCAGATACGCAGTATTTT. The whole variable domain, remainder taken from reference TRBV5-4 and TRBJ2-3, is ETGVTQSPTHLIKTRGQQVTLRCSSQSGHNTVSWYQQALGQGPQFIFQYYREEENGRGNFPPRFSGLQFPNYSSELNVNALELDDSALYLCASSLEGRDADTQYFGPGTRLTVL.

The V gene is TRBV2, the J gene TRBJ2-7, with 7 nucleotides matching TRBD1. The germline gives CDR1 SNHLY, CDR2 FYNNEI. The CDR3 is made up of 14 amino acids. V lost 7 bases, J lost 0 bases, and 6 bases stayed unmatched. The CDR3 DNA reads as TGTGCCAGCAAAGAGACAGGGCGCTCCTACGAGCAGTACTTC. Translation: CASKETGRSYEQYF.

This sequence joins TRBV28 and TRBJ2-2; 10 bases line up with TRBD1. CDR1 and CDR2 from the germline V gene are MDHEN and SYDVKM. The length of the CDR3 is 15 residues. Trimming removed 5 bases from V and 7 bases from J; junction bases left unmatched: 7. The CDR3 nucleotides are TGTGCCAGCAGTATCCGGGACAGGGGCGTCGGGGAGCTGTTTTTT. Its protein product is CASSIRDRGVGELFF.

The V and J genes are TRBV6-1 and TRBJ2-2; D may be TRBD2 (5 bases). This CDR3 comprises 16 residues. Germline V gives CDR1 MNHNS, CDR2 SASEGT. Trimming took 4 bases from V and 7 from J, leaving 19 bases between them. This CDR3 reads CASSVPVRGLIGELFF. The CDR3 DNA follows: TGTGCCAGCAGTGTCCCCGTTCGGGGTCTGATCGGGGAGCTGTTTTTT.

The rearrangement joins TRBV18 to TRBJ2-7; 9 positions match TRBD1. CDR1 and CDR2 (germline): KGHSH, LQKENI. The CDR3 runs 15 residues. J was trimmed by 2 bases and V by 2 bases; bases with no gene match: 4. CDR3 amino acids: CASSPTDRGTYEQYF. CDR3 DNA: TGTGCCAGCTCACCAACGGACAGGGGTACCTACGAGCAGTACTTC.

The chain is built from TRBV28 and TRBJ2-7; tentatively, D is TRBD1 (6 bases). Germline V gene data show CDR1 as MDHEN and CDR2 as SYDVKM. The length of the CDR3 is 14 residues. Trimming shortened V by 1 base and J by 1 base, and 8 bases separated the two germline ends. CDR3 in amino acids: CASSLSDSSYEQYV. CDR3 nucleotide sequence: TGTGCCAGCAGTTTATCGGACAGTTCCTACGAGCAGTACGTC.

The chain joins TRBV14 to TRBJ2-5; no clear D. The CDR3 has 14 amino acids. Germline V gene data show CDR1 as SGHDN and CDR2 as FVKESK. Trimming removed 0 bases from V and 5 bases from J, with 10 bases in between. The CDR3: CASSQEGLLETQYF. As DNA, the CDR3 is TGTGCCAGCAGCCAAGAGGGCCTCCTTGAGACCCAGTACTTC.

Only a few counts were recorded for this clonotype. The chain joins TRBV28 to TRBJ1-5, with D unresolved. The V end was cut by 8 bases, the J end by 2 bases, with 13 bases between. The CDR3 is made up of 14 amino acids. The germline V gene has CDR1 MDHEN and CDR2 SYDVKM. CDR3 loop: CASVRALGNQPQHF. For the CDR3, the DNA is TGTGCCAGCGTTCGAGCCCTGGGCAATCAGCCCCAGCATTTT.

The sample holds a few counts of this clonotype. V usage is TRBV19 and J usage is TRBJ1-5; no clear D. This CDR3 is 13 amino acids long. Germline values: CDR1 LNHDA, CDR2 SQIVND (reference sequence). V was trimmed by 7 bases and J by 6 bases, leaving 13 bases between them. The CDR3 DNA sequence: TGTGCCAGTACCATGGGCAGGAGTCAGCCCCAGCATTTT. Residues: CASTMGRSQPQHF.

This rearrangement joins TRBV7-9 to TRBJ1-2; D is unclear. Germline V gene data show CDR1 as SEHNR and CDR2 as FQNEAQ (reference sequence). The CDR3 consists of 14 residues. Trimming left V 6 bases short and J 5 bases short, with 16 bases between. CDR3 coding DNA: TGTGCCAGCAGTACACCCCCGGACGTTTATGGCTACACCTTC. Amino acid sequence: CASSTPPDVYGYTF. Drawing the rest from reference TRBV7-9 and TRBJ1-2, the complete variable domain is DTGVSQNPRHKITKRGQNVTFRCDPISEHNRLYWYRQTLGQGPEFLTYFQNEAQLEKSRLLSDRFSAERPKGSFSTLEIQRTEQGDSAMYLCASSTPPDVYGYTFGSGTRLTVV.

The chain carries TRBV27 and TRBJ1-5, with TRBD1 matching over 10 bases. V lost 2 bases and J lost 6; bases outside the gene matches: 4. The CDR3 length is 15 residues. CDR1 is MNHEY and CDR2 is SMNVEV in the germline V gene (reference sequence). The CDR3 is CASSLIWTGGQPQHF. For the CDR3, the DNA is TGTGCCAGCAGTTTAATCTGGACAGGGGGTCAGCCCCAGCATTTT.

The chain recombines TRBV19 with TRBJ1-5; 7 bases are a match to TRBD1. V was clipped by 5 bases and J by 7 bases; unmatched bases: 11. This CDR3 region has 15 residues. Germline V lookup: CDR1 LNHDA, CDR2 SQIVND (reference sequence). This CDR3 reads CASSPYGTEAQPQHF. CDR3 DNA sequence: TGTGCCAGTAGTCCTTATGGGACAGAGGCCCAGCCCCAGCATTTT.

This clonotype occurred a few times. The rearrangement links TRBV7-9 to TRBJ2-7, with 7 bases aligning to TRBD1. V lost 6 bases and J lost 6; bases outside the gene matches: 11. The CDR3 length is 14 residues. Germline V gene lookup returns CDR1 SEHNR and CDR2 FQNEAQ (reference sequence). CDR3 region: CASSPPQGDGEQYF. DNA for the CDR3: TGTGCCAGCAGTCCACCGCAGGGGGACGGCGAGCAGTACTTC.

The genes are TRBV15 and TRBJ2-7; possible D gene TRBD1, 7 bases. The CDR3 length is 17 residues. Between the trimmed V and J ends, which lost 0 bases and 2 bases, there was a span of 17 bases. The germline V gene has CDR1 LNHNV and CDR2 YYDKDF (reference sequence). The CDR3: CATSRDRRDSTAYEQYF. The CDR3 nucleotides read TGTGCCACCAGCAGAGATAGGCGGGACAGCACAGCCTACGAGCAGTACTTC.

This clonotype occurred many times. The rearrangement uses TRBV7-9 and TRBJ1-5; D call uncertain. The CDR3 is 15 amino acids. Between the trimmed V and J ends, which lost 5 bases and 1 base, there was a span of 12 bases. Germline V gene data show CDR1 as SEHNR and CDR2 as FQNEAQ (reference sequence). Here the CDR3 reads CASSRGGGSNQPQHF. The CDR3 DNA sequence: TGTGCCAGCAGCCGCGGTGGAGGCAGCAATCAGCCCCAGCATTTT.

The V call is TRBV28, the J call TRBJ1-2; 7 nucleotides align to TRBD1. The V and J ends lost 6 bases and 0 bases, in that order; junction bases with no gene match: 16. The CDR3 runs 18 residues. Germline-derived CDR1 and CDR2 are MDHEN and SYDVKM. CDR3 DNA sequence: TGTGCCAGCAGCCCAACCGGGACAGAACATGCCGCTAACTATGGCTACACCTTC. It encodes CASSPTGTEHAANYGYTF.

This clonotype was counted at least ten times. J is TRBJ2-7 and V is TRBV7-9; D gene unclear. The CDR3 totals 11 residues. Trimming pared 1 base from V and 4 bases from J, leaving 2 bases between. Germline V lookup: CDR1 SEHNR, CDR2 FQNEAQ (reference sequence). The DNA for the CDR3 is TGTGCCAGCAGCTTAGATTACGAGCAGTACGTC. This translates into CASSLDYEQYV.

In its sample, this clonotype was seen a few times. The gene calls are TRBV29-1 and TRBJ1-1; D ambiguous. Germline CDR1 is SQVTM and CDR2 is ANQGSEA. Trimming took off 4 bases at V and 0 bases at J, with 9 bases between the two ends. This CDR3 has 13 residues. The chain's CDR3 is CSVVPVLNTEAFF. In nucleotides, the CDR3 is TGCAGCGTTGTCCCGGTCTTGAACACTGAAGCTTTCTTT. Full variable domain (missing parts from reference TRBV29-1 and TRBJ1-1): SAVISQKPSRDICQRGTSLTIQCQVDSQVTMMFWYRQQPGQSLTLIATANQGSEATYESGFVIDKFPISRPNLTFSTLTVSNMSPEDSSIYLCSVVPVLNTEAFFGQGTRLTVV.

This clonotype was observed a handful of times. The rearrangement uses TRBV7-9 and TRBJ1-4; TRBD1 might be the D (6 bases). The CDR3 sequence is 16 residues long. Germline values: CDR1 SEHNR, CDR2 FQNEAQ (reference sequence). Deletions cut 5 bases from V and 0 bases from J, with 13 bases between. For the CDR3, the DNA is TGTGCCAGCAGCCTAGGGACAATCGCAACTAATGAAAAACTGTTTTTT. Its protein product is CASSLGTIATNEKLFF.

The chain has TRBV7-3 and TRBJ2-2; 8 nucleotides match TRBD1. Germline loops: CDR1 SGHTA, CDR2 FQGTGA. CDR3 size: 14 residues. J lost 7 bases, V lost 5 bases, and 6 bases had no gene match. CDR3 loop: CASSHDRGDGELFF. The CDR3 DNA reads as TGTGCCAGCAGCCATGACAGGGGAGACGGGGAGCTGTTTTTT.

This clonotype was picked up a small number of times. The rearrangement joins TRBV19 to TRBJ1-1, with D possibly TRBD1 on 5 matching bases. Germline V CDR1 and CDR2: LNHDA, SQIVND (reference sequence). This CDR3 region has 17 residues. Deletions cut 0 bases from V and 0 bases from J, with 14 bases between. The CDR3 region is CASSIDLWAGMNTEAFF. CDR3 nucleotide sequence: TGTGCCAGTAGTATAGATCTCTGGGCAGGGATGAACACTGAAGCTTTCTTT.

This chain connects TRBV6-8 to TRBJ2-2; either TRBD1 or TRBD2 may supply D (6 bases each). The germline gives CDR1 MNHGY, CDR2 SAAAGT. The CDR3 is 16 amino acids. The V gene lost 0 bases and the J gene lost 5 bases, with 13 bases spanning the gap. This CDR3 reads CASSYSARGGTGELFF. The CDR3 nucleotides read TGTGCCAGCAGTTACTCAGCCAGGGGAGGAACCGGGGAGCTGTTTTTT.

Notes on this clonotype: Since the CDR3 does not end with the conserved phenylalanine or tryptophan, this likely comes from a read error. V and J are TRBV5-4 and TRBJ2-3, with TRBD2 as a possible D gene (6 bases). Germline CDR1 SGHNT, CDR2 YYREEE (reference sequence). The V and J ends lost 1 base and 2 bases respectively, with 8 bases between them. The CDR3 is 14 residues long. The CDR3 sequence is CASSLRDSTDTQYY. CDR3 coding DNA: TGTGCCAGCAGCTTGCGGGACTCCACAGATACGCAGTATTAT.

This clonotype was counted a few times. The chain uses TRBV6-9 and TRBJ1-5, with D unresolved. Germline V CDR1 and CDR2: MNHGY, SVAAGI. V gave up 8 bases and J gave up 3 bases, with 11 bases separating them. The CDR3 totals 13 residues. CDR3 bases: TGTGCCAGCCCCAGGCAGTTCAATCAGCCCCAGCATTTT. Protein sequence: CASPRQFNQPQHF.